The 4 T cell receptor beta chains presented below share a single source sample, sequenced in a study of cytomegalovirus exposure and HLA in healthy donors. This table comes from immunoSEQ multiplex PCR, and its TCRdb copy is limited to in-frame clones, with some not included. The table lists some 86,000 clones, under 95% of them singletons. The sequenced material came from PBMCs. The receptors derive from a woman in her 30s in good health and CMV-seronegative.

The gene calls are TRBV14 and TRBJ2-6; TRBD1 matches 10 bases. J lost 2 bases, V lost 4 bases, and 5 bases had no gene match. The CDR3 sequence is 17 residues long. Germline loops: CDR1 SGHDN, CDR2 FVKESK. The CDR3 region has the DNA TGTGCCAGCAGCCGCGGACAGGGGGTTACTGGGGCCAACGTCCTGACTTTC. Translation gives CASSRGQGVTGANVLTF.

This clone was seen a single time. V and J are TRBV27 and TRBJ1-2; D call uncertain. V lost 10 bases to trimming and J lost 14 bases, with 35 bases between them. Germline V gene sequence: CDR1 MNHEY, CDR2 SMNVEV (reference sequence). The CDR3 covers 16 residues. CDR3 bases: TGTGCCACCAGACCGGGCGGGGAAAGGGTGTCAGTATTCGTAACCTTC. Translating it yields CATRPGGERVSVFVTF.

The CDR3 region is CASSLSPLGQGARGTEAFF. In DNA, the CDR3 is TGTGCCAGCAGCTTATCACCTTTGGGACAGGGGGCTAGAGGAACTGAAGCTTTCTTT. The V and J genes are TRBV7-9 and TRBJ1-1; 12 bases match TRBD1. J gave up 5 bases and V 2 bases, and 15 bases lay outside the gene matches. Germline V gene data show CDR1 as SEHNR and CDR2 as FQNEAQ (reference sequence). There are 19 residues in the CDR3.

The chain recombines TRBV6-5 with TRBJ2-2, with D perhaps matching TRBD2 (5 bases). V dropped 4 bases and J dropped 4 bases, with 10 bases sitting between them. CDR3 length equals 14 residues. CDR1 and CDR2 from the germline V gene are MNHEY and SVGAGI. The chain's CDR3 is CASSWWERTGELFF. Here the CDR3 DNA reads TGTGCCAGCAGTTGGTGGGAGCGCACCGGGGAGCTGTTTTTT.